The clone carrying this TCR beta chain was seen only a few times. Its antigen is unknown. A junction end diverges from the germline sequence, so it may reflect a read error. The data belong to a study of blood T cells in healthy people across ages. The study, taken as a whole, reports: Possibly, changes in expanded clonotypes were confounded because donor CMV status was unknown.

Every sample gave at least 6 micrograms of total RNA when it was extracted. This CDR3 comprises 14 residues. CDR1 and CDR2 (germline): SGDLS, YYNGEE. A second PCR of 7 to 11 cycles used a sample-barcoded 5' primer and a J-beta primer mix. The yield of each sample was at least 3 million CDR3-containing paired-end reads. One entry per CDR3 protein, called by TCRdb with MiXCR from the 5' RACE reads. The data contain fewer than 2,000,000 distinct CDR3 sequences, about 39% of them singletons. This sequence was found in a human donor in good health. The sequencing input was blood. J is TRBJ1-1 and V is TRBV9; D is possibly TRBD1 (6 bases). Here the CDR3 reads CASSVVGRDTKAFF. CDR3 DNA sequence: TGTGCCAGCAGCGTCGTGGGGCGGGACACTAAAGCTTTCTTT.